One and the same sample provided the 20 T cell receptor beta chains below, sequenced in a study of T-cell memory formation after mild COVID-19. In TCRdb, the 5' RACE reads were re-called with MiXCR into one record per CDR3 protein. The table records around 530,000 distinct CDR3 sequences, less than 25% of them present only once. Sequencing used PBMCs or a T cell subset sorted from them (not recorded which). The receptors originated from an adult woman who had mild COVID-19 (a few samples of this study predate the infection). Cell type and time point are not known.

This clonotype was observed a few times. V is TRBV6-5 and J is TRBJ2-7, with 10 positions matching TRBD2. Trimming removed 5 bases from V and 6 bases from J; junction bases left unmatched: 13. This CDR3 is built from 16 residues. CDR1 and CDR2 from the germline V gene are MNHEY and SVGAGI. The CDR3 sequence is CASSRLPGLAWREQYF. The CDR3 region has the DNA TGTGCCAGCAGTCGCCTTCCGGGACTAGCGTGGCGCGAGCAGTACTTC.

The table lists this clonotype with a few counts. The chain couples TRBV19 to TRBJ1-3; no clear D. Trimming took off 5 bases at V and 3 bases at J, with 14 bases between the two ends. Germline lookup yields CDR1 LNHDA and CDR2 SQIVND (reference sequence). This CDR3 is 15 amino acids long. The CDR3 nucleotides read TGTGCCAGTAGTTTTGGACCTGGGCGTGGAAACACCATATATTTT. Encoded protein: CASSFGPGRGNTIYF.

This clonotype was found a few times. This chain joins TRBV2 and TRBJ2-3; D gene unclear. This CDR3 has 14 residues. CDR1 is SNHLY, CDR2 FYNNEI, per germline. V shed 7 bases and J shed 0 bases, with 11 bases lying between them. In DNA form, the CDR3 reads TGTGCCAGCACCCGGGCTTCTAGCACAGATACGCAGTATTTT. The encoded protein is CASTRASSTDTQYF.

V usage is TRBV9 and J usage is TRBJ1-1; D is unclear. From germline, CDR1 is SGDLS and CDR2 YYNGEE. This CDR3 spans 13 amino acids. Trimming stripped 1 base from V and 4 bases from J, with 8 bases between. For the CDR3, the DNA is TGTGCCAGCAGCGTAAAAGGTGGCACTGAAGCTTTCTTT. The encoded protein is CASSVKGGTEAFF.

This clonotype was picked up many times. The CDR3: CASSLGDGSTDTQYF. In DNA, the CDR3 is TGTGCCAGCAGCTTAGGGGACGGATCCACAGATACGCAGTATTTT. The gene calls are TRBV7-9 and TRBJ2-3; D could derive from TRBD1 or TRBD2 (5 bases each). The CDR3 runs 15 residues. The germline V gene encodes CDR1 SEHNR and CDR2 FQNEAQ (reference sequence). The ends were cut back, 1 base at V and 2 bases at J, with 10 bases in the middle.

This clonotype was counted only a few times. The chain combines TRBV20-1 with TRBJ1-5; perhaps TRBD1 as D (6 bases). The germline CDR1 and CDR2 sequences are DFQATT and SNEGSKA (reference sequence). The CDR3 is 14 amino acids. The V gene lost 2 bases and the J gene lost 1 base, with 9 bases spanning the gap. CDR3 nucleotide sequence: TGCAGTGCTAGATCGGGACACAGCAATCAGCCCCAGCATTTT. It specifies CSARSGHSNQPQHF.

The chain uses TRBV24-1 and TRBJ1-5, with D unresolved. V shed 7 bases and J shed 3 bases, with 9 bases lying between them. Germline CDR1 and CDR2: KGHDR and SFDVKD. CDR3 size: 13 residues. CDR3 in DNA: TGTGCCACCAGCAAAGAGGACAATCAGCCCCAGCATTTT. Protein: CATSKEDNQPQHF.

This clonotype was seen a handful of times. The chain uses TRBV12-3 or TRBV12-4 and TRBJ2-7; 7 nucleotides line up with TRBD1. This CDR3 has 13 amino acids. Unmatched junction bases numbered 5, after V lost 2 bases and J lost 7 bases. Here the CDR3 DNA reads TGTGCCAGCAGTTTACCCGGGACAGTTGAGCAGTACTTC. As protein: CASSLPGTVEQYF.

The chain combines TRBV2 with TRBJ2-7; 8 bases map to TRBD2. This CDR3 has 15 amino acids. After removal of 6 bases from V and 1 base from J, the junction contained 8 bases not matched to a gene. The germline gives CDR1 SNHLY, CDR2 FYNNEI. The CDR3 DNA follows: TGTGCCAGCAGGATAGATCGGGGGGGGTCCTACGAGCAGTACTTC. Amino acid sequence: CASRIDRGGSYEQYF.

This clonotype was observed a few times. The chain carries TRBV12-3 or TRBV12-4 and TRBJ1-1; TRBD1 is a possible D gene (5 bases). CDR3 size: 12 residues. The germline V and J ends were trimmed by 6 bases and 4 bases, with 9 bases remaining between them. Here the CDR3 DNA reads TGTGCCAGCAGGGGGGGGGTCACTGAAGCTTTCTTT. This codes for CASRGGVTEAFF.

This chain joins TRBV7-9 and TRBJ2-5; no reliable D call. Germline V gives CDR1 SEHNR, CDR2 FQNEAQ (reference sequence). Trimming left V 5 bases short and J 4 bases short, with 17 bases between. The CDR3 consists of 15 residues. This chain's CDR3 is CASSPRPLERETQYF. DNA for the CDR3: TGTGCCAGCAGCCCCCGGCCCCTAGAACGAGAGACCCAGTACTTC.

This clonotype was observed a handful of times. The chain combines TRBV6-2 or TRBV6-3 with TRBJ2-7, with D possibly matching TRBD2 (6 bases). V was cut by 2 bases and J by 1 base, with 18 bases left in between. CDR1 is MNHEY and CDR2 is SVGEGT in the germline V gene. The CDR3 consists of 17 residues. CDR3 sequence reads: CASSYLPGRETSYEQYF. Here the CDR3 DNA reads TGTGCCAGCAGTTACCTGCCCGGACGGGAGACTTCCTACGAGCAGTACTTC.

The V call is TRBV7-3, the J call TRBJ2-2; D may be TRBD2 (5 bases). With 1 base removed from V and 3 bases from J, the gap between germline ends came to 9 bases. This CDR3 has 15 amino acids. Per the germline V gene, CDR1 is SGHTA and CDR2 is FQGTGA. DNA of the CDR3: TGTGCCAGCAGCTTAATTACGGGGTACACCGGGGAGCTGTTTTTT. Amino acids: CASSLITGYTGELFF.

The chain carries TRBV5-1 and TRBJ1-1; D gene uncertain. The CDR3 loop spans 15 amino acids. Trimming stripped 4 bases from V and 2 bases from J, with 15 bases between. Looked up from germline, CDR1 is SGHRS and CDR2 is YFSETQ. The chain's CDR3 is CASSPTFKSNTEAFF. The DNA for the CDR3 is TGCGCCAGCAGCCCCACCTTCAAGAGCAACACTGAAGCTTTCTTT.

The rearrangement uses TRBV5-1 and TRBJ1-3; 7 nucleotides align to TRBD1. The V segment lost 5 bases and the J segment 2 bases; nucleotides outside the gene matches: 7. The germline CDR1 and CDR2 sequences are SGHRS and YFSETQ. CDR3 size: 15 residues. CDR3: CASSPGTVTGNTIYF. CDR3 DNA sequence: TGCGCCAGCAGTCCCGGGACAGTTACTGGAAACACCATATATTTT.

Only a few counts were recorded for this clonotype. The J gene is TRBJ2-7, the V gene TRBV27, with a possible D match to TRBD2 (5 bases). Germline lookup yields CDR1 MNHEY and CDR2 SMNVEV (reference sequence). Trimming stripped 3 bases from V and 2 bases from J, with 8 bases between. This CDR3 contains 13 residues. The DNA of the CDR3 is TGTGCCAGCAGTTTGAGGGCTACCTACGAGCAGTACTTC. It encodes CASSLRATYEQYF.

The V gene is TRBV5-1, the J gene TRBJ2-1, with D hard to call. V lost 4 bases, J lost 4 bases, and 15 bases lay in between. Germline CDR1 SGHRS, CDR2 YFSETQ. This CDR3 comprises 15 residues. The CDR3 reads CASSPDSPDYNEQFF. In nucleotides, the CDR3 is TGCGCCAGCAGCCCAGACTCACCCGATTACAATGAGCAGTTCTTC.

This clonotype has just a few counts. V is TRBV7-2 and J is TRBJ2-3; D possibly corresponds to TRBD1 (6 bases). The V and J ends lost 3 bases and 10 bases respectively, with 8 bases between them. Germline CDR1 SGHTA, CDR2 FQGNSA. The CDR3 has 11 amino acids. The CDR3 here is CASSFRGAQYF. In DNA form, the CDR3 reads TGTGCCAGCAGCTTCAGGGGAGCGCAGTATTTT.

The table lists this clonotype with a few counts. The chain carries TRBV9 and TRBJ1-3; TRBD1 aligns across 8 bases. With V trimmed by 0 bases and J by 0 bases, 11 bases remained unmatched. Germline assignment: CDR1 SGDLS and CDR2 YYNGEE. The CDR3 is 19 amino acids. CDR3 sequence (DNA): TGTGCCAGCAGCGTAGGGGACAGGACCCTGGGTTTCTCTGGAAACACCATATATTTT. The encoded protein is CASSVGDRTLGFSGNTIYF. Using reference TRBV9 and TRBJ1-3 for the parts outside the CDR3, the full variable domain is DSGVTQTPKHLITATGQRVTLRCSPRSGDLSVYWYQQSLDQGLQFLIQYYNGEERAKGNILERFSAQQFPDLHSELNLSSLELGDSALYFCASSVGDRTLGFSGNTIYFGEGSWLTVV.

This clonotype was picked up a small number of times. V gene TRBV7-2 combines with J gene TRBJ2-7; D call uncertain. The CDR3 contains 14 residues. V lost 5 bases and J 2 bases, leaving 13 bases between the germline ends. Germline values: CDR1 SGHTA, CDR2 FQGNSA. The CDR3 DNA reads as TGTGCCAGCAGCCCCAGGACCACAACCTACGAGCAGTACTTC. This codes for CASSPRTTTYEQYF.